This T cell receptor beta chain was sequenced in a study of blood T cell repertoires in COVID-19. Looking at the study overall: Samples came from the United States, Italy and Spain, spanning acute and convalescent COVID-19. Sample material is recorded as cDNA or gDNA derived from T cells, B-cell-depleted T cells, or PBMCs.

The study drew participants aged about 18 to 95 years from some 25 US areas. In the original processing: Amplification with reference gene primers provided the estimates of nucleated cell counts. The assay was immunoSEQ multiplex PCR, and TCRdb's table has in-frame clones only and misses some. That table furnishes V, J and clone size, whereas the DNA furnished D and trimming. This sample has approximately 300,000 clones, with around nine tenths found just once. This clone showed up just once. This clonotype was obtained from a woman between 18 and 30 years old who had recovered from COVID-19. Sequenced material: PBMCs or T cells enriched from blood (not recorded which).

CDR3 protein: CAWRDSYNSPLHF. For the CDR3, the DNA is TGTGCCTGGAGGGACAGTTATAATTCACCCCTCCACTTT. This sequence joins TRBV30 and TRBJ1-6, with D perhaps TRBD1 (6 bases). The V and J ends lost 3 bases and 4 bases respectively, with 7 bases between them. This CDR3 has 13 residues. Germline V gives CDR1 GTSNPN, CDR2 SVGIG (reference sequence).